Listed below are T cell receptor beta chains from one sample, sequenced in a study of regulatory T cells in long-lasting Graves disease. TCRdb processed the multiplex PCR reads anew with MiXCR; each CDR3 protein has one entry. This table holds approximately 290,000 distinct CDR3 sequences, roughly 21% found once. The sample was peripheral blood mononuclear cells (PBMCs), taken when the disease was refractory, from a patient treated with antithyroid drugs. These receptor sequences come from a female donor with Graves disease. The CDR3 runs from the conserved cysteine through the conserved F or W.

j_call v_call cdr3_aa
TRBJ1-4 TRBV11-2 CASSPPRAGGEKLFF
TRBJ1-1 TRBV11-2 CASSWGTAITEVFF
TRBJ2-7 TRBV12-3/TRBV12-4 CASRPSDFPYEQYF
TRBJ1-5 TRBV12-3/TRBV12-4 CASSSDTLYQPQHF
TRBJ2-7 TRBV29-1 CSVGLGVAEQYF
TRBJ1-2 TRBV9 CASSAAQGYTF
TRBJ2-5 TRBV6-1 CASSEGPGGLETQYF
TRBJ2-7 TRBV30 CACWTGKGPYEQYF
TRBJ2-3 TRBV5-1 CASSLSTSGDTDTQYF
TRBJ1-4 TRBV6-2/TRBV6-3 CASSSIRTGTGKQEEKLFF
TRBJ1-1 TRBV20-1 CSAPRAGDTEAFF
TRBJ1-2 TRBV27 CASSLSRGARPYGYTF
TRBJ1-4 TRBV20-1 CSAREGDGTNEKLFF
TRBJ2-1 TRBV28 CASSLTSGSYNEQFF
TRBJ2-5 TRBV28 CASSLGAGTGSETQYF
TRBJ2-7 TRBV11-2 CASSAQGPSYEQYF
TRBJ1-6 TRBV7-2 CASSQSTVDNSPLHF
TRBJ1-3 TRBV7-3 CASSLTGGPGNTIYF
TRBJ2-5 TRBV7-6 CASSTDPDEQETQYF
TRBJ1-2 TRBV20-1 CSARAGFGYGYTF
TRBJ2-2 TRBV30 CACSPSGRGTGELFF
TRBJ2-5 TRBV5-1 CASSPQADRGHETQYF
TRBJ2-5 TRBV20-1 CSASLPTGGEETQYF
TRBJ2-7 TRBV20-1 CSVPWAGSSYEQYF
TRBJ1-2 TRBV30 CAWSGSPAYGYTF
TRBJ2-5 TRBV12-3/TRBV12-4 CASNSAGQETQYF
TRBJ1-1 TRBV19 CASRVGVMNTEAFF
TRBJ2-7 TRBV20-1 CSASAYKPFSYEQYF
TRBJ2-5 TRBV14 CASRGQGTETQYF
TRBJ2-1 TRBV27 CASGRTDEQFF
TRBJ2-7 TRBV20-1 CSAGVSREQYF
TRBJ2-7 TRBV11-2 CASSGIGVPYEQYF
TRBJ2-7 TRBV2 CASSDDRGQEEQYF
TRBJ2-6 TRBV2 CASTESLSGVNVLTF
TRBJ2-1 TRBV20-1 CSASGRAYNEQFF
TRBJ1-1 TRBV7-2 CASSLEGWTSEAFF
TRBJ1-2 TRBV9 CASSTTAERGYTF
TRBJ1-1 TRBV5-1 CASNPRTGDFNTEAFF
TRBJ2-7 TRBV7-8 CASSLAVGYEQYF
TRBJ1-1 TRBV20-1 CSARDDRANTEAFF
TRBJ2-7 TRBV20-1 CSARALRLAGGYEQYF
TRBJ2-7 TRBV7-9 CASSLIAGKRDEQYF
TRBJ1-2 TRBV6-1 CASRQRTGDPRAGYGYTF
TRBJ2-2 TRBV12-3/TRBV12-4 CASSWTGRGTGELFF
TRBJ2-4 TRBV7-9 CASSLAEQIIQYF
TRBJ2-3 TRBV7-2 CASSPAPQGADTQYF
TRBJ2-5 TRBV19 CASSIIPGGRGAETQYF
TRBJ2-2 TRBV7-2 CASSYAAANTGELFF
TRBJ2-7 TRBV29-1 CSVARTGGPEQYF
TRBJ1-4 TRBV27 CASARGRTEKLFF
TRBJ1-1 TRBV2 CASSFGRINTEAFF
TRBJ2-7 TRBV4-1 CASSQEPAPRSPNEQYF
TRBJ2-7 TRBV30 CAWSVGQTYEQYF
TRBJ2-1 TRBV11-1 CASSSPGDNEQFF